Each of the 22 T cell receptor beta chains below was sequenced from the same sample in a study of cytomegalovirus exposure and HLA in healthy donors. The PCR had 60 Vbeta and 13 Jbeta primers. Sequenced by immunoSEQ multiplex PCR; TCRdb stores in-frame clones only, minus some. The sample includes roughly 130,000 clones, roughly four fifths of them seen just once. Sequencing was performed on PBMCs. The receptors shown here come from a woman in her 50s in good health and CMV-seropositive.

V is TRBV13 and J is TRBJ1-1, with D possibly TRBD1 on 6 matching bases. Trimming shortened V by 5 bases and J by 1 base, and 8 bases separated the two germline ends. The CDR3 loop spans 13 amino acids. The V gene's germline CDR1 is PRHDT and CDR2 FYEKMQ (reference sequence). This CDR3 reads CASSTQGNTEAFF. CDR3 bases: TGTGCCAGCAGCACACAGGGGAACACTGAAGCTTTCTTT.

The chain uses TRBV7-9 and TRBJ1-2; D is ambiguous. Germline loops: CDR1 SEHNR, CDR2 FQNEAQ (reference sequence). The CDR3 is made up of 14 amino acids. The V gene lost 5 bases and the J gene lost 7 bases, with 17 bases spanning the gap. This chain's CDR3 is CASSASGSGGGYTF. The CDR3 DNA reads as TGTGCCAGCAGCGCCAGCGGGTCGGGAGGTGGCTACACCTTC.

The chain combines TRBV29-1 with TRBJ1-1; 7 positions agree with TRBD1. The CDR3 has 13 amino acids. The trim removed 4 bases at V and 1 base at J, leaving 3 bases unmatched. Per the germline V gene, CDR1 is SQVTM and CDR2 is ANQGSEA. The CDR3 reads CSVGRGQNTEAFF. The CDR3 DNA reads as TGCAGCGTTGGAAGGGGGCAGAACACTGAAGCTTTCTTT.

The chain carries TRBV7-7 and TRBJ2-2; 7 nucleotides line up with TRBD2. V was pared by 5 bases and J by 2 bases, with 8 bases of the junction left unmatched. The CDR3 is 16 residues long. Germline V gene lookup returns CDR1 SSHAT and CDR2 FNYEAQ (reference sequence). The CDR3 here is CASSVSASGNTGELFF. The CDR3 DNA reads as TGTGCCAGCAGCGTTTCGGCTAGCGGAAACACCGGGGAGCTGTTTTTT.

The CDR3 DNA reads as TGTGCCAGCAGTGAAGGGGAGGGACGGGGCTACACCTTC. Protein sequence: CASSEGEGRGYTF. The chain uses TRBV2 and TRBJ1-2; D may be TRBD1 (5 bases). Germline V CDR1 and CDR2: SNHLY, FYNNEI. CDR3 length equals 13 residues. Trimming stripped 1 base from V and 8 bases from J, with 11 bases between. The full variable domain, rest sourced from reference TRBV2 and TRBJ1-2, is EPEVTQTPSHQVTQMGQEVILRCVPISNHLYFYWYRQILGQKVEFLVSFYNNEISEKSEIFDDQFSVERPDGSNFTLKIRSTKLEDSAMYFCASSEGEGRGYTFGSGTRLTVV.

This sequence joins TRBV12-5 and TRBJ1-2; TRBD1 matches at 8 bases. Germline CDR1 LGHNT, CDR2 FRNRAP. The CDR3 runs 15 residues. The V and J ends lost 1 base and 4 bases, in that order; junction bases with no gene match: 5. The CDR3 sequence: CASGLDLTGVYGYTF. CDR3 DNA: TGTGCTAGTGGTTTGGACTTGACAGGGGTCTATGGCTACACCTTC.

This clone was counted a few times. V gene TRBV4-1 combines with J gene TRBJ2-3, with 8 positions matching TRBD1. This CDR3 is 13 amino acids long. J was trimmed by 13 bases and V by 1 base; bases with no gene match: 7. Looked up from germline, CDR1 is MGHRA and CDR2 is YSYEKL. The CDR3 DNA sequence: TGCGCCAGCAGCCAAGTGGTGGCAGGGGGCGAGTATTTT. It translates to CASSQVVAGGEYF.

V is TRBV10-1 and J is TRBJ1-2; D unresolved. V lost 0 bases to trimming and J lost 4 bases, with 6 bases between them. This CDR3 has 13 residues. Germline CDR1 WNHNN, CDR2 SYGVQD (reference sequence). The CDR3 DNA sequence: TGCGCCAGCAGTGAGTCTGGCGGCTATGGCTACACCTTC. Translation: CASSESGGYGYTF.

The CDR3, as DNA: TGTGCCTTTTATCACCCGGGACAGGGGCCCCTTGAAGCTTTCTTT. Amino acids: CAFYHPGQGPLEAFF. The chain uses TRBV30 and TRBJ1-1; 10 bases fit TRBD1. The CDR3 consists of 15 residues. V was clipped by 7 bases and J by 7 bases; unmatched bases: 15. Germline V CDR1 and CDR2: GTSNPN, SVGIG (reference sequence).

The J gene is TRBJ2-7, the V gene TRBV6-1; 7 positions agree with TRBD2. Germline lookup yields CDR1 MNHNS and CDR2 SASEGT. The CDR3 sequence is 16 residues long. The V gene end was trimmed by 1 base and the J gene end by 2 bases; junction bases not matched to a gene: 8. As DNA, the CDR3 is TGTGCCAGCAGTGAAGGAAGTAAGGCGGGGGCCTACGAGCAGTACTTC. This gives the protein CASSEGSKAGAYEQYF.

The CDR3 spells CASSNDRGQDTQYF. CDR3 in DNA: TGTGCCAGTAGTAATGACAGGGGGCAGGATACGCAGTATTTT. The chain carries TRBV19 and TRBJ2-3, with TRBD1 matching over 10 bases. V lost 4 bases, J lost 6 bases, and 4 bases stayed unmatched. CDR1 is LNHDA and CDR2 is SQIVND in the germline V gene (reference sequence). This CDR3 region has 14 residues.

V is TRBV14 and J is TRBJ2-5, with D possibly being TRBD1 (6 bases). Germline V gene data show CDR1 as SGHDN and CDR2 as FVKESK. The CDR3 extends over 15 amino acids. Trimming took 3 bases from V and 4 from J, leaving 15 bases between them. CDR3 bases: TGTGCCAGCAGCCACCGTAGACAGGTTCGAGAGACCCAGTACTTC. This translates into CASSHRRQVRETQYF.

The V call is TRBV5-1, the J call TRBJ1-3, with unresolved D. Germline V CDR1 and CDR2: SGHRS, YFSETQ. The CDR3 is made up of 17 amino acids. V was trimmed by 2 bases and J by 0 bases, leaving 15 bases between them. Written as DNA, the CDR3 is TGCGCCAGCAGCTTTCGGCCGGCCCGCGGCTCTGGAAACACCATATATTTT. This gives the protein CASSFRPARGSGNTIYF.

This clone was counted at least ten times. This rearrangement joins TRBV9 to TRBJ2-3; D unresolved. The CDR3 consists of 12 residues. The germline V gene encodes CDR1 SGDLS and CDR2 YYNGEE. Trimming removed 0 bases from V and 6 bases from J, with 5 bases in between. The CDR3 DNA reads TGTGCCAGCAGCGTAGATGGCGATACGCAGTATTTT. Protein product: CASSVDGDTQYF.

This clone appeared a single time. The CDR3, as DNA: TGTGCCAGCACCTCCGGGGGGGAGGCCTACAATGAGCAGTTCTTC. Translating it yields CASTSGGEAYNEQFF. V and J are TRBV13 and TRBJ2-1; 8 positions match TRBD2. CDR1 and CDR2 from the germline V gene are PRHDT and FYEKMQ (reference sequence). Trimming took 7 bases from V and 2 from J; bases not matched to a gene: 7. The CDR3 totals 15 residues.

The V call is TRBV9, the J call TRBJ1-2; 8 nucleotides align to TRBD1. This CDR3 has 14 amino acids. Germline V lookup: CDR1 SGDLS, CDR2 YYNGEE. J lost 7 bases, V lost 4 bases, and 9 bases had no gene match. In DNA form, the CDR3 reads TGTGCCAGCAGCCCAGGGCAGGGGGCAGGTGGCTACACCTTC. Translated: CASSPGQGAGGYTF.

This clone was seen just once. The V gene is TRBV11-2, the J gene TRBJ1-1; no clear D. Looked up from germline, CDR1 is SGHAT and CDR2 is FQNNGV. The CDR3 has 12 amino acids. Trimming shortened V by 4 bases and J by 4 bases, and 7 bases separated the two germline ends. The CDR3 sequence: CASSSSGTEAFF. CDR3 in DNA: TGTGCCAGCAGCTCTTCGGGCACTGAAGCTTTCTTT.

This clone was detected once. This chain uses TRBV5-1 with TRBJ1-6, with unresolved D. The germline V gene has CDR1 SGHRS and CDR2 YFSETQ. The V end lost 2 bases, the J end lost 8 bases, and 11 bases lay between the germline ends. The CDR3 runs 14 residues. The CDR3 protein is CASSFGDGDSPLHF. CDR3 in DNA: TGCGCCAGCAGCTTTGGAGACGGGGATTCACCCCTCCACTTT. The whole variable domain, remainder taken from reference TRBV5-1 and TRBJ1-6, is KAGVTQTPRYLIKTRGQQVTLSCSPISGHRSVSWYQQTPGQGLQFLFEYFSETQRNKGNFPGRFSGRQFSNSRSEMNVSTLELGDSALYLCASSFGDGDSPLHFGNGTRLTVT.

The rearrangement uses TRBV19 and TRBJ1-2, with D perhaps matching TRBD1 (6 bases). Germline-derived CDR1 and CDR2 are LNHDA and SQIVND (reference sequence). The CDR3 extends over 14 amino acids. Deletions cut 3 bases from V and 4 bases from J, with 12 bases between. This CDR3 reads CASSMRGSSYGYTF. In DNA, the CDR3 is TGTGCCAGTAGTATGAGGGGGAGTAGCTATGGCTACACCTTC. Filled out from reference TRBV19 and TRBJ1-2, the complete variable domain reads DGGITQSPKYLFRKEGQNVTLSCEQNLNHDAMYWYRQDPGQGLRLIYYSQIVNDFQKGDIAEGYSVSREKKESFPLTVTSAQKNPTAFYLCASSMRGSSYGYTFGSGTRLTVV.

This clone was detected only once. V and J are TRBV21-1 and TRBJ2-7; whether TRBD1, the table's D call, matches the DNA was not checked. TRBV21-1 is a pseudogene. The CDR3 is 14 residues long. CDR3 nucleotides: TGTGCCAGCACAGCTGGGGACACATCCTACGAGCAGTACTTC. Its protein is CASTAGDTSYEQYF.

This sequence joins TRBV18 and TRBJ2-5; perhaps TRBD1 as D (5 bases). The germline V gene has CDR1 KGHSH and CDR2 LQKENI. V was clipped by 1 base and J by 5 bases, with 17 bases between them. The CDR3 contains 16 residues. The CDR3 DNA follows: TGTGCCAGCTCACCACTCGTTGTGGGGCCCGGGGAGACCCAGTACTTC. This codes for CASSPLVVGPGETQYF.

This chain uses TRBV9 with TRBJ2-1, with D tentatively TRBD2 (6 bases). The CDR3 is 14 amino acids. Per germline, CDR1 SGDLS and CDR2 YYNGEE. Trimming shortened V by 2 bases and J by 0 bases, and 6 bases separated the two germline ends. The CDR3 region is CASSVGGSYNEQFF. The CDR3 DNA is TGTGCCAGCAGCGTGGGGGGCTCCTACAATGAGCAGTTCTTC.